The following is a TCR beta chain sequence with its context. The V gene's germline CDR1 is MDHEN and CDR2 SYDVKM. V lost 7 bases and J lost 2, with 19 bases in between. The CDR3 contains 16 residues. The data are from a study of PD-L1 blockade in urothelial cancer. Overall study: Male sex and bladder-origin urothelial cancer were recorded for twenty-five of 29 patients. Blood samples had a median of 141,255 T cells, 75,000 or so unique TCRs, and clonality about 0.074. At 3 weeks after treatment start (second dose) and again at 6 weeks, blood was analyzed.

The sample's time point: pretreatment peripheral blood. Method: immunoSEQ multiplex PCR; TCRdb's copy keeps in-frame clones and lacks some. The profile shows tens of thousands of clones, roughly 89% of them singletons. The chain is built from TRBV28 and TRBJ2-3; D is possibly TRBD2 (6 bases). The sequence came from a man in his 60s with urothelial cancer. Source: PBMCs, taken around atezolizumab (anti-PD-L1) treatment. CDR3 nucleotides: TGTGCCAGCATCCCAAGGCATAGCGGATACACAGATACGCAGTATTTT. This translates into CASIPRHSGYTDTQYF.